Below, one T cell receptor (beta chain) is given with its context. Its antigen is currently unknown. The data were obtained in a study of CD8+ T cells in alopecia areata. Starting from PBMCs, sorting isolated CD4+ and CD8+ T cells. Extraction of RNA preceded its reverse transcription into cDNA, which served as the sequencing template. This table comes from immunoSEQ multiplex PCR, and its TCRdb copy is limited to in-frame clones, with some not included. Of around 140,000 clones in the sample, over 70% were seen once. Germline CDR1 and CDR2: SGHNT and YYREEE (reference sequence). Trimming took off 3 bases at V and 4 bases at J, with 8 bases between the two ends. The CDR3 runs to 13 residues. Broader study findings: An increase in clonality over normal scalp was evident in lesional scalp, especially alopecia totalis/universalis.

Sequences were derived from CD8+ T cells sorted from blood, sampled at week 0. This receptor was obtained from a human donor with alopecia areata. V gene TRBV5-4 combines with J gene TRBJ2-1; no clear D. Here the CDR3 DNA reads TGTGCCAGCAGCTCAACAGATTACAATGAGCAGTTCTTC. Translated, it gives CASSSTDYNEQFF.